This TCR beta chain was profiled in a study of blood T cell repertoires in COVID-19. Turning to the study itself: Material from acute and convalescent COVID-19 was sourced from the United States, Italy and Spain. The cDNA or gDNA used as material had been derived from T cells, B-cell-depleted T cells, or PBMCs.

As processed by the authors: Nucleated cell number was recorded as an estimate derived from reference gene primer amplification. Clones were read by immunoSEQ multiplex PCR, and TCRdb kept only the in-frame ones, dropping some. D and trimming were read from the DNA, whereas the V and J calls and clone size are those reported in that table. In the table there are around 330,000 clones, 88% of which are singletons. The CDR3 spans 14 residues. Germline V gene data show CDR1 as GTSNPN and CDR2 as SVGIG (reference sequence). Trimming pared 3 bases from V and 8 bases from J, leaving 19 bases between. Sequencing input: peripheral blood. The chain links TRBV30 to TRBJ1-2, with a possible D match to TRBD1 (6 bases). The sequence was collected from a woman aged 45-65 years with active or convalescent COVID-19. The CDR3 DNA is TGTGCCTGGAGCGGTAACAGGGTACTTCGAGGCTACACCTTC. It specifies CAWSGNRVLRGYTF.